Sequencing of this T cell receptor (beta chain) was carried out in a study of long-term antiretroviral therapy in people with HIV. The CDR3 covers 14 residues. Looked up from germline, CDR1 is SGHVS and CDR2 is FNYEAQ. Trimming stripped 2 bases from V and 0 bases from J, with 6 bases between. Version v3.0 of the immunoSEQ assay ran at survey level. The protocol was immunoSEQ multiplex PCR, while the TCRdb copy is restricted to in-frame clones and leaves out a portion. The sample carries roughly 29,000 clones, approximately 85% recorded once. Sequences were derived from unsorted PBMCs, sampled 3 years after starting antiretroviral therapy. The V and J genes are TRBV7-6 and TRBJ2-3, with D unresolved. The receptor was derived from a man aged 35-49 years with HIV. The CDR3 DNA reads TGTGCCAGCAGCTTATCAGGTAGCACAGATACGCAGTATTTT. The encoded protein is CASSLSGSTDTQYF.